This T cell receptor beta chain was obtained from a study of T-cell reconstitution after alpha-beta-depleted transplantation in children. V was trimmed by 0 bases and J by 8 bases, leaving 13 bases between them. The CDR3 has 14 amino acids. CDR1 is DFQATT and CDR2 is SNEGSKA in the germline V gene (reference sequence). Study observations and caveats: T-cell counts and diversity at one year post-transplant came mainly from newly produced T cells. Several hundred graft clones that had expanded were reportedly the source of alpha-beta T cells about two months after transplant. Some patients showed high day-60 TCRbeta diversity, which derived from surviving recipient T cells and thymic progenitors.

Preparing the TCRbeta library involved the use of unique molecular identifiers. TCRdb recomputed calls from the PCR reads with MiXCR, one row per CDR3 protein. The sample contains approximately 630,000 distinct CDR3 sequences, around 13% of which appear only once. For this clonotype: The antigen is not known. A read error may explain this, as a much larger clone is one base away.

The V and J genes are TRBV20-1 and TRBJ1-4; D unresolved. The source was PBMCs, collected before TCRalphabeta/CD19-depleted stem cell transplant. The sequence was obtained from a girl aged 2 to 10 with congenital amegakaryocytic thrombocytopenia, due to receive a stem cell transplant. DNA for the CDR3: TGCAGTGCTAGAGATGGCTTTCTGGGGGAAAAACTGTTTTTT. It translates to CSARDGFLGEKLFF.